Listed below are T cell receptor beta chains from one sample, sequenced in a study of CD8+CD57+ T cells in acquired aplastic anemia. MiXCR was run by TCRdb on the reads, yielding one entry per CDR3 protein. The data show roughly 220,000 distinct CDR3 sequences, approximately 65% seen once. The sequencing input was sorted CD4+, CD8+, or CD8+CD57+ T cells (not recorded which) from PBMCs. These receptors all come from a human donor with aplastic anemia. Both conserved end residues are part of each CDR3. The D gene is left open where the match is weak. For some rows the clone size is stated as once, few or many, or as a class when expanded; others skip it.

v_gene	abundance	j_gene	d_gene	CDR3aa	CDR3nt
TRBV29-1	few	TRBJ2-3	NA	CSVGEDTQYF	TGCAGCGTTGGGGAAGATACGCAGTATTTT
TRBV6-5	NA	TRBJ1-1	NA	CASIGAQDTEAFF	TGTGCCAGCATCGGGGCTCAGGACACTGAAGCTTTCTTT
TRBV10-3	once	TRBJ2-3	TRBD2	CAITRAGGISTDTQYF	TGTGCCATCACCAGAGCGGGGGGAATTAGCACAGATACGCAGTATTTT
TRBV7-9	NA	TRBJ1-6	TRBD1	CASSSGQGKGALHF	TGTGCCAGCAGCTCGGGACAGGGGAAGGGGGCCCTCCACTTT
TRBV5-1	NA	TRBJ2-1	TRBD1	CASSSKIGTGTYNEQFF	TGCGCCAGCAGCTCCAAAATAGGGACAGGTACTTACAATGAGCAGTTCTTC
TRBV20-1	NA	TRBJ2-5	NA	CSAREWGREYQETQYF	TGCAGTGCTAGAGAGTGGGGTCGGGAGTACCAAGAGACCCAGTACTTC
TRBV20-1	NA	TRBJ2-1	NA	CSANQGDLDNEQFF	TGCAGTGCTAATCAGGGGGACTTAGACAATGAGCAGTTCTTC
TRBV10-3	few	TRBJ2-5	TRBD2	CAISTSGGAIGTQYF	TGTGCCATCAGTACTAGCGGGGGCGCGATCGGGACCCAGTACTTC
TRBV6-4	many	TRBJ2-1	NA	CASSDSILQFF	TGTGCCAGCAGTGACTCGATCCTACAGTTCTTC
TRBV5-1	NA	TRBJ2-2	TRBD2	CASMGLATTGELFF	TGCGCCAGCATGGGACTAGCGACCACCGGGGAGCTGTTTTTT
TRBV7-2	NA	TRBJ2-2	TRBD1	CASSLRDRGTGELFF	TGTGCCAGCAGCTTAAGGGACAGGGGCACCGGGGAGCTGTTTTTT
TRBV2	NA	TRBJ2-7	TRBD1	CASREQGRQYF	TGTGCCAGCAGAGAACAGGGGAGGCAGTACTTC
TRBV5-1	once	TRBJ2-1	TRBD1	CASRQPGQLQEQFF	TGCGCCAGCAGACAGCCGGGACAGCTACAGGAGCAGTTCTTC
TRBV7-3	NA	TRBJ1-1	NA	CASSSGLTEAFF	TGTGCCAGCAGTTCGGGACTCACTGAAGCTTTCTTT
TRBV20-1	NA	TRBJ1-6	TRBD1	CSAMLGQEFSPLHF	TGCAGTGCAATGCTAGGACAGGAGTTTTCACCCCTCCACTTT
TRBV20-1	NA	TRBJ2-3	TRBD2	CSARGGRKRGSTDTQYF	TGCAGTGCTAGAGGCGGGAGGAAGCGGGGGAGCACAGATACGCAGTATTTT
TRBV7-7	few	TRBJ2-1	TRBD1	CASSLAPTRTGKGNEQFF	TGTGCTAGCAGCTTAGCGCCAACCCGGACAGGGAAGGGCAATGAGCAGTTCTTC
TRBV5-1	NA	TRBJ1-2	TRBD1	CASSDPGTGEHF	TGCGCCAGCAGCGACCCCGGGACAGGGGAACACTTC
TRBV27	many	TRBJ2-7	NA	CASSLQDGTYEQYF	TGTGCCAGCAGTTTGCAGGACGGCACCTACGAGCAGTACTTC